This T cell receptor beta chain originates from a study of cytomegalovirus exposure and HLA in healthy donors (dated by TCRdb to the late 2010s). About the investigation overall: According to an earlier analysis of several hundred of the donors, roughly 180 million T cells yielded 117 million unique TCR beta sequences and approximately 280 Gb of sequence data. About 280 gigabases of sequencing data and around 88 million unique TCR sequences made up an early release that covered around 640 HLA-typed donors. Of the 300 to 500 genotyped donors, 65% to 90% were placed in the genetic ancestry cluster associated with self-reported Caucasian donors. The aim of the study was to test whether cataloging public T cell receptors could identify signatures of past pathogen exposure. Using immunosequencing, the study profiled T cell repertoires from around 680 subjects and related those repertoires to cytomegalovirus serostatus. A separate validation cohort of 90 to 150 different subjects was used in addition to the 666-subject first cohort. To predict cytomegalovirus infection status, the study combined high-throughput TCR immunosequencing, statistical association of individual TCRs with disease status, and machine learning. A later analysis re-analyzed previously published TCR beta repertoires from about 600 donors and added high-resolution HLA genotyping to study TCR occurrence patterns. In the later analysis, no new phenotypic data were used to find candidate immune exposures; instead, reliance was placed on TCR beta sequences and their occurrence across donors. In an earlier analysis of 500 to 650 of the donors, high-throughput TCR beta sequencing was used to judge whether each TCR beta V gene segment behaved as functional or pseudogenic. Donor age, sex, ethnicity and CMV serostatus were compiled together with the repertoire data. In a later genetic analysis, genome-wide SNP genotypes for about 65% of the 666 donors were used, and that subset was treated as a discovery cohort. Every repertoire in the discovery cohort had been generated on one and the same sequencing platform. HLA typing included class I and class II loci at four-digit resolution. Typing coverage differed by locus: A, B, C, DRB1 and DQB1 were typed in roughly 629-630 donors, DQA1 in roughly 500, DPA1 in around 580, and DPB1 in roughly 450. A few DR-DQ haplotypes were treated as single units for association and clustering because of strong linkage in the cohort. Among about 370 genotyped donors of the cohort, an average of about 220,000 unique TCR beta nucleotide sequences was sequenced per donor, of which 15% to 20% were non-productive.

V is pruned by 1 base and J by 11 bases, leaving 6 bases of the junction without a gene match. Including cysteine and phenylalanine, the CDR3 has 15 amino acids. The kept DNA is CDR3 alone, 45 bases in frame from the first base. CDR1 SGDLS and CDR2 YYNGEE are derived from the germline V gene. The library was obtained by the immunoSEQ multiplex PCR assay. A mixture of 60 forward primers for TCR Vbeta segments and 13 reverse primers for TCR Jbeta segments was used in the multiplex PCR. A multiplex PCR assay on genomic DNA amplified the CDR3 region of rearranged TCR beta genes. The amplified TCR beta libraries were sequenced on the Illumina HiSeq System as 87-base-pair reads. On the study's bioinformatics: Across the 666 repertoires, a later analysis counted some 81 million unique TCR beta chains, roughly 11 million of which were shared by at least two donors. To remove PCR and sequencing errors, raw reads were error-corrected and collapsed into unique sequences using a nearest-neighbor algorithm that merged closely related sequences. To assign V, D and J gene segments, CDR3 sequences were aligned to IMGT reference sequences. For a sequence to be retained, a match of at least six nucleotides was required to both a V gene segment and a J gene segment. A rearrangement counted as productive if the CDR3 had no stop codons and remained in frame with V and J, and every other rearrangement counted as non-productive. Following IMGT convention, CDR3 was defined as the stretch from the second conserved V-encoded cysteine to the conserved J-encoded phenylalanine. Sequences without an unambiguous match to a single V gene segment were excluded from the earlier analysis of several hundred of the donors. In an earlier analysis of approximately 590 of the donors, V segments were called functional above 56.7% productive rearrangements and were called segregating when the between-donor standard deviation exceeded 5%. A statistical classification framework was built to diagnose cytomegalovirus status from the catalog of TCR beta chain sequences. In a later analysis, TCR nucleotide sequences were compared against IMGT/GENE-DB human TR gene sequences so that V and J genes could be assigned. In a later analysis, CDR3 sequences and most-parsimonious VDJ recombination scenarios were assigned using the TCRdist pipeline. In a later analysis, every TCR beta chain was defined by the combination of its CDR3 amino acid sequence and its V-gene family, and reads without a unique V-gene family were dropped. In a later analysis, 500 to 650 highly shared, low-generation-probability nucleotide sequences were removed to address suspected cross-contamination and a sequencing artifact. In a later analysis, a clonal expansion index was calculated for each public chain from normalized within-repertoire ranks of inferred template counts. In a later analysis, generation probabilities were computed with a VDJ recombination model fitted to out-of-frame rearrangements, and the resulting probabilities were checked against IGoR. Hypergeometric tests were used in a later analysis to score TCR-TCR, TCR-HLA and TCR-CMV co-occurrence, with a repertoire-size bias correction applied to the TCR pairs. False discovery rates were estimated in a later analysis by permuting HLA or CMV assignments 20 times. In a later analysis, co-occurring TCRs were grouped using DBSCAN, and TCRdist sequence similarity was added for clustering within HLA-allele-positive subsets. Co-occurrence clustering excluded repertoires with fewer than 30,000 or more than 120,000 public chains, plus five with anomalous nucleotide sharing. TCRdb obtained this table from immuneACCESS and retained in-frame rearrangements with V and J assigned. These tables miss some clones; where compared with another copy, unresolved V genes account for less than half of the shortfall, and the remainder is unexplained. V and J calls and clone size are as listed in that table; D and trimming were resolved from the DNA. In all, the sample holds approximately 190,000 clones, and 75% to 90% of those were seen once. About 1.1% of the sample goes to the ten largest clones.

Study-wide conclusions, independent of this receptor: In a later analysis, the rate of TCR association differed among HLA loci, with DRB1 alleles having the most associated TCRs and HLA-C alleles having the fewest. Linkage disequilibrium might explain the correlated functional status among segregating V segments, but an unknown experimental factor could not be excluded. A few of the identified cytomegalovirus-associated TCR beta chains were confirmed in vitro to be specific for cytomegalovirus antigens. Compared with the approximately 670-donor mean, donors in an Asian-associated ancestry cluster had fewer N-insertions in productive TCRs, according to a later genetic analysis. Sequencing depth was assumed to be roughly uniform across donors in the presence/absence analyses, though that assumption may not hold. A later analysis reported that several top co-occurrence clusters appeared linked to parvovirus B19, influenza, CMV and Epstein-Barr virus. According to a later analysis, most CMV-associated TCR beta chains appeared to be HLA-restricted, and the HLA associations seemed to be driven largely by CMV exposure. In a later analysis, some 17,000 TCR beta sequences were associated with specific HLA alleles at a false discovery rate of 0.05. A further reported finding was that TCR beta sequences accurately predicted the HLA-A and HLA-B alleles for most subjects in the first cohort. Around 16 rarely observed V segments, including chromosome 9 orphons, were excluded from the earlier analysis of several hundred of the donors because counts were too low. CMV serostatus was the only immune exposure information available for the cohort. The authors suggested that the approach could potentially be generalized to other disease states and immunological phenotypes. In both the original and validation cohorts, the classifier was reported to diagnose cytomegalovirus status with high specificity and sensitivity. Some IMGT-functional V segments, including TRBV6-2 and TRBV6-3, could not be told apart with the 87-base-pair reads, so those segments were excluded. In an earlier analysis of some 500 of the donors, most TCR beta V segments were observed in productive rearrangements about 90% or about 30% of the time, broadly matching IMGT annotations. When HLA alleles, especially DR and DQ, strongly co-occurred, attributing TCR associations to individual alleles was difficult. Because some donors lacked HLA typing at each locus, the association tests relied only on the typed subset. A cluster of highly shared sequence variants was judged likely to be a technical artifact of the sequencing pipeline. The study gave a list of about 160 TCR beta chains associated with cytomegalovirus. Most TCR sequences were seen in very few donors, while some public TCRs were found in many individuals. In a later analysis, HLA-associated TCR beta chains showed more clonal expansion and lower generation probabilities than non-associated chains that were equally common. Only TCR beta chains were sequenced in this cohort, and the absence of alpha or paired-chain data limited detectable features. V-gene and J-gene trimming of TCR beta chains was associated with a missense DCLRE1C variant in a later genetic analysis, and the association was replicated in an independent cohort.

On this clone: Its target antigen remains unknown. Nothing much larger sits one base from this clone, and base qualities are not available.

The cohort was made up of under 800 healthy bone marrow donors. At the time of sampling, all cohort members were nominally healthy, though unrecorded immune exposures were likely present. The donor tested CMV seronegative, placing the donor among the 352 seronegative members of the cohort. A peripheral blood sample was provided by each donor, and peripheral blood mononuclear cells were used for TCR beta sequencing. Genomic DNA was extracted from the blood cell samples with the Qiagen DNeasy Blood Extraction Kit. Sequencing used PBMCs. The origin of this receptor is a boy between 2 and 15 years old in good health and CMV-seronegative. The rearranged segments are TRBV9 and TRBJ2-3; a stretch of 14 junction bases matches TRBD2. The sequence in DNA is TGTGCCAGCAGCGTAAAGGGACTAGCGGGGGTAAGGCAGTATTTT. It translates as CASSVKGLAGVRQYF. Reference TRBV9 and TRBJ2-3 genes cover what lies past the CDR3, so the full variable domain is DSGVTQTPKHLITATGQRVTLRCSPRSGDLSVYWYQQSLDQGLQFLIQYYNGEERAKGNILERFSAQQFPDLHSELNLSSLELGDSALYFCASSVKGLAGVRQYFGPGTRLTVL.